This T cell receptor beta chain came from a study of blood T cell repertoires in COVID-19. The length of the CDR3 is 17 residues. Germline assignment: CDR1 LGHNA and CDR2 YNFKEQ. Trimming took off 3 bases at V and 0 bases at J, with 15 bases between the two ends. The repertoire was sequenced with immunoSEQ multiplex PCR; TCRdb's copy has only in-frame clones and lacks some. Here the sample spans 110,000 or so clones, roughly 80% being singletons. The receptor was isolated from a woman aged 40 to 49 with acute or convalescent COVID-19. V is TRBV4-2 and J is TRBJ2-4; maybe TRBD1 (5 bases). What was sequenced was peripheral blood. The CDR3 here is CASSQNRNHLAKNIQYF. In nucleotides, the CDR3 is TGTGCCAGCAGCCAGAACAGGAACCATCTAGCCAAAAACATTCAGTACTTC.